This entry lists 23 T cell receptor beta chains sequenced from one sample in a study of blood T cell repertoires in COVID-19. Assay used: immunoSEQ multiplex PCR; TCRdb lists only in-frame clones, some missing. The sample has about 250,000 clones; 70% to 90% are singletons. What was sequenced was peripheral blood. The receptor source for this set is a man younger than 30 with active or convalescent COVID-19.

This chain connects TRBV28 to TRBJ2-7, with TRBD1 as a possible D gene (6 bases). This CDR3 is built from 12 residues. Germline V gives CDR1 MDHEN, CDR2 SYDVKM. V lost 2 bases and J 7 bases, leaving 9 bases between the germline ends. Here the CDR3 reads CASSLQGQEQYF. In DNA form, the CDR3 reads TGTGCCAGCAGTTTACAGGGGCAGGAGCAGTACTTC.

J is TRBJ2-2 and V is TRBV2; TRBD1 matches 10 bases. There are 16 residues in the CDR3. The junction had 7 bases not matched to a gene; V was cut back by 7 bases and J by 2 bases. From germline, CDR1 is SNHLY and CDR2 FYNNEI. CDR3 region: CASTDRGIRNTGELFF. In DNA form, the CDR3 reads TGTGCCAGCACGGACAGGGGGATACGTAACACCGGGGAGCTGTTTTTT.

CDR3 in DNA: TGTGCCAGCAGTGCCCCGGACAGGAACCTTCCCTACGAGCAGTACTTC. It is translated as CASSAPDRNLPYEQYF. The chain links TRBV6-1 to TRBJ2-7, with 7 positions matching TRBD1. CDR3 length: 16 amino acids. The germline V gene has CDR1 MNHNS and CDR2 SASEGT. Trimming cost V 4 bases and J 2 bases; bases outside gene matches: 11.

The V gene is TRBV11-2, the J gene TRBJ2-7; D remains unclear. V was trimmed by 5 bases and J by 0 bases, leaving 14 bases between them. The CDR3 spans 15 residues. Germline lookup yields CDR1 SGHAT and CDR2 FQNNGV. CDR3 loop: CASSRGSPHSYEQYF. CDR3 coding DNA: TGTGCCAGCAGCCGCGGCTCGCCCCACTCCTACGAGCAGTACTTC.

The chain is built from TRBV27 and TRBJ2-2; 10 nucleotides match TRBD2. The CDR3 runs to 16 residues. V was clipped by 5 bases and J by 5 bases; unmatched bases: 8. CDR1 MNHEY and CDR2 SMNVEV come from the germline V gene (reference sequence). The CDR3 sequence is CASSAKREGGTGELFF. CDR3 DNA sequence: TGTGCCAGCAGTGCTAAGCGGGAGGGAGGAACCGGGGAGCTGTTTTTT.

This rearrangement joins TRBV7-2 to TRBJ2-7; TRBD2 matches at 7 bases. There are 15 residues in the CDR3. V was clipped by 5 bases and J by 4 bases; unmatched bases: 11. Germline CDR1 is SGHTA and CDR2 is FQGNSA. The CDR3: CASSPLGAGLYEQYF. The CDR3 nucleotides read TGTGCCAGCAGCCCCCTAGGAGCGGGACTATACGAGCAGTACTTC.

CDR3 sequence reads: CASSDFPLGGGYQPQHF. Here the CDR3 DNA reads TGTGCCAGCAGTGACTTTCCCCTTGGCGGGGGGTATCAGCCCCAGCATTTT. The chain combines TRBV6-1 with TRBJ1-5; perhaps TRBD1 as D (5 bases). Per germline, CDR1 MNHNS and CDR2 SASEGT. The ends were cut back, 3 bases at V and 5 bases at J, with 20 bases in the middle. The CDR3 runs to 17 residues.

CDR3 residues: CASSLAQWNTEAFF. CDR3 DNA: TGTGCCAGCAGCTTAGCCCAATGGAACACTGAAGCTTTCTTT. The rearrangement joins TRBV7-2 to TRBJ1-1, with D unclear. Trimming took off 0 bases at V and 1 base at J, with 6 bases between the two ends. Germline V gives CDR1 SGHTA, CDR2 FQGNSA. CDR3 length: 14 amino acids.

V and J are TRBV6-2 or TRBV6-3 and TRBJ1-1; 9 bases line up with TRBD1. The CDR3 contains 15 residues. Per the germline V gene, CDR1 is MNHEY and CDR2 is SVGEGT. Trimming cost V 2 bases and J 8 bases; bases outside gene matches: 9. Here the CDR3 reads CASSYAGTGKQEAFF. For the CDR3, the DNA is TGTGCCAGCAGTTACGCAGGGACAGGGAAACAAGAAGCTTTCTTT.

This clone was counted once. The rearrangement links TRBV29-1 to TRBJ2-3; 8 nucleotides align to TRBD2. The CDR3 length is 14 residues. From germline, CDR1 is SQVTM and CDR2 ANQGSEA. Trimming took 1 base from V and 4 from J; bases not matched to a gene: 4. The CDR3 spells CSVEGGRSADTQYF. CDR3 in DNA: TGCAGCGTTGAAGGCGGGAGGTCCGCAGATACGCAGTATTTT.

The chain carries TRBV30 and TRBJ1-1, with unresolved D. Trimming left V 2 bases short and J 7 bases short, with 17 bases between. Germline assignment: CDR1 GTSNPN and CDR2 SVGIG (reference sequence). The CDR3 loop spans 14 amino acids. In DNA form, the CDR3 reads TGTGCCTGGAGTTCTCTACTCCACGGGAATGAAGCTTTCTTT. Its protein is CAWSSLLHGNEAFF.

The gene calls are TRBV27 and TRBJ2-7; perhaps TRBD1 as D (6 bases). CDR1 is MNHEY and CDR2 is SMNVEV in the germline V gene (reference sequence). Trimming stripped 2 bases from V and 7 bases from J, with 12 bases between. The CDR3 runs to 13 residues. This CDR3 reads CASSLQGIGEQYF. The CDR3 bases are TGTGCCAGCAGTTTACAGGGGATCGGGGAGCAGTACTTC.

This clone appeared once. This chain joins TRBV18 and TRBJ2-1; 10 nucleotides align to TRBD2. This CDR3 is 15 amino acids long. J gave up 9 bases and V 0 bases, and 5 bases lay outside the gene matches. CDR1 is KGHSH, CDR2 LQKENI, per germline. In nucleotides, the CDR3 is TGTGCCAGCTCACCACCGTCTAGCGGGGGTGCTGAGCAGTTCTTC. This translates into CASSPPSSGGAEQFF.

The rearrangement joins TRBV21-1 to TRBJ1-4; the DNA was not compared with TRBD1, the D call given in the table. TRBV21-1 is marked as a pseudogene. The CDR3 has 14 amino acids. Here the CDR3 DNA reads TGTGCCAGCACTGTTACAGGTCTAAGTGAAAAACTGTTTTTT. Protein: CASTVTGLSEKLFF.

The chain recombines TRBV7-9 with TRBJ1-6; 8 bases map to TRBD1. The CDR3 runs to 14 residues. V lost 5 bases and J lost 8; bases outside the gene matches: 5. CDR1 and CDR2 (germline): SEHNR, FQNEAQ (reference sequence). The CDR3 here is CASSRGQGDSPLHF. CDR3 DNA: TGTGCCAGCAGCCGTGGACAGGGCGATTCACCCCTCCACTTT.

The chain has TRBV30 and TRBJ1-3; D gene uncertain. Trimming pared 4 bases from V and 9 bases from J, leaving 16 bases between. The germline V gene has CDR1 GTSNPN and CDR2 SVGIG (reference sequence). This CDR3 region has 13 residues. This CDR3 is CAWTNRLESTIYF. The CDR3 nucleotides read TGTGCCTGGACTAACCGTCTAGAGTCCACCATATATTTT.

The J gene is TRBJ2-2, the V gene TRBV10-1; 8 bases map to TRBD1. Germline CDR1 reads WNHNN; CDR2 reads SYGVQD (reference sequence). The length of the CDR3 is 15 residues. Unmatched junction bases numbered 8, after V lost 6 bases and J lost 5 bases. The CDR3 region is CASRVDRVGTGELFF. The CDR3 nucleotides read TGCGCCAGCAGGGTGGACAGGGTCGGTACCGGGGAGCTGTTTTTT.

The gene calls are TRBV3-1 (or the pseudogene TRBV3-2) and TRBJ1-3; D remains unclear. CDR1 LGHDT and CDR2 YNNKEL come from the germline V gene (reference sequence). This CDR3 region has 16 residues. V lost 2 bases and J lost 0, with 11 bases in between. The DNA of the CDR3 is TGTGCCAGCAGCCAAATTAGGAGATTCTCTGGAAACACCATATATTTT. Its protein is CASSQIRRFSGNTIYF.

V gene TRBV30 combines with J gene TRBJ1-4; unclear D gene. The germline V gene encodes CDR1 GTSNPN and CDR2 SVGIG (reference sequence). The CDR3 sequence is 14 residues long. Trimming left V 0 bases short and J 0 bases short, with 5 bases between. The CDR3 sequence: CAWSVRATNEKLFF. As DNA, the CDR3 is TGTGCCTGGAGTGTACGAGCAACTAATGAAAAACTGTTTTTT.

The chain uses TRBV25-1 and TRBJ1-2; 11 positions match TRBD1. Germline V CDR1 and CDR2: MGHDK, SYGVNS. The V gene end was trimmed by 7 bases and the J gene end by 3 bases; junction bases not matched to a gene: 16. CDR3 size: 18 residues. The chain's CDR3 is CASIGALPGQGGDYGYTF. DNA for the CDR3: TGTGCCAGCATCGGAGCCCTACCGGGACAGGGGGGAGACTATGGCTACACCTTC.

V gene TRBV10-3 combines with J gene TRBJ2-7; 10 bases align to TRBD1. Germline CDR1 is ENHRY and CDR2 is SYGVKD. The length of the CDR3 is 15 residues. V was clipped by 5 bases and J by 2 bases; unmatched bases: 6. The CDR3 sequence: CAISNRDRGTYEQYF. The CDR3 DNA reads as TGTGCCATCAGTAACCGGGACAGGGGTACCTACGAGCAGTACTTC.

The V call is TRBV6-5, the J call TRBJ2-3; TRBD2 might be the D (7 bases). Germline CDR1 MNHEY, CDR2 SVGAGI. V shed 0 bases and J shed 5 bases, with 9 bases lying between them. The length of the CDR3 is 14 residues. CDR3 amino acids: CASSYSRGGDTQYF. The CDR3 bases are TGTGCCAGCAGTTACTCGAGGGGGGGAGATACGCAGTATTTT.

The CDR3 coding sequence is TGCGCCAGCAGCCCCGGGACAGGGAACTATGGCTACACCTTC. Translated: CASSPGTGNYGYTF. The chain recombines TRBV5-1 with TRBJ1-2, with TRBD1 matching 9 bases. The V segment lost 4 bases and the J segment 2 bases; nucleotides outside the gene matches: 3. This CDR3 region has 14 residues. Germline V lookup: CDR1 SGHRS, CDR2 YFSETQ.